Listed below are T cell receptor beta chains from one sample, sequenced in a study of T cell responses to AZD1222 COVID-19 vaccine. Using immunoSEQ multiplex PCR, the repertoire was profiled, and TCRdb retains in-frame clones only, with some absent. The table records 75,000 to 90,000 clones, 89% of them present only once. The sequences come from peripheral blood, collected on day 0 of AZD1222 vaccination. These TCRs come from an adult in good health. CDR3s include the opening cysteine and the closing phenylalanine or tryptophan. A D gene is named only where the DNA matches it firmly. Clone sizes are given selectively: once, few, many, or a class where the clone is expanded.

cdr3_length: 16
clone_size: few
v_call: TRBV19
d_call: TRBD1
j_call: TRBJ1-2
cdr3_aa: CASSSHHRGFGYGYTF
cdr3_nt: TGTGCCAGTAGCTCCCATCACAGGGGTTTCGGCTATGGCTACACCTTC

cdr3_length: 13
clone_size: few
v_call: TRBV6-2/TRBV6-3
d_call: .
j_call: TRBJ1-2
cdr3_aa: CASSSDSNYGYTF
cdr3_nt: TGTGCCAGCAGTTCGGACAGTAACTATGGCTACACCTTC

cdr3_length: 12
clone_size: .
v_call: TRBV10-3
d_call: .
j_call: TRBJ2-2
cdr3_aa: CAISATTGELFF
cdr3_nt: TGTGCCATCAGCGCCACCACCGGGGAGCTGTTTTTT

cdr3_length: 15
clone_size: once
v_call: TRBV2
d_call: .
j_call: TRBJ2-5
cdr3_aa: CASRPQSHLQETQYF
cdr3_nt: TGTGCCAGCAGACCTCAGAGCCACCTCCAAGAGACCCAGTACTTC

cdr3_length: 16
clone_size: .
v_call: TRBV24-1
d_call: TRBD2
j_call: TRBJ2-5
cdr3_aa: CATTPSAGGRQETQYF
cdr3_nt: TGTGCCACCACACCCTCGGCGGGAGGGAGACAAGAGACCCAGTACTTC

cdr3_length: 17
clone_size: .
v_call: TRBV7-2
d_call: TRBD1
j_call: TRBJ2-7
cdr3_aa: CASSLVRGGQGAHEQYF
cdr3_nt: TGTGCCAGCAGCTTAGTTAGGGGGGGACAGGGGGCCCACGAGCAGTACTTC

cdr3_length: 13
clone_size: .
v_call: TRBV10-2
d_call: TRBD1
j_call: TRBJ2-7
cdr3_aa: CASTGTGGYEQYF
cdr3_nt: TGCGCCAGCACTGGGACAGGGGGCTACGAGCAGTACTTC

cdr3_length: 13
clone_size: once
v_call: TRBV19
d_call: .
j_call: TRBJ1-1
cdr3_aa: CASSPLLRTEAFF
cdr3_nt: TGTGCCAGTAGTCCCCTCCTCCGCACTGAAGCTTTCTTT

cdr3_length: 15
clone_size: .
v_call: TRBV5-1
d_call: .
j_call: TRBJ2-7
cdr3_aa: CASSSDGYNSYEQYF
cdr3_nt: TGCGCCAGCAGCTCGGACGGCTACAACTCCTACGAGCAGTACTTC

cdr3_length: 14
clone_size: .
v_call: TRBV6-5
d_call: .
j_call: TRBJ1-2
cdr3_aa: CASSYSEGDGGYTF
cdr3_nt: TGTGCCAGCAGTTACTCTGAGGGAGACGGTGGCTACACCTTC

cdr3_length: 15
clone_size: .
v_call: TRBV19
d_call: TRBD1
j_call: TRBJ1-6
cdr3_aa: CASREQGVYNSPLHF
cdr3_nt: TGTGCCAGTAGGGAACAGGGGGTGTATAATTCACCCCTCCACTTT

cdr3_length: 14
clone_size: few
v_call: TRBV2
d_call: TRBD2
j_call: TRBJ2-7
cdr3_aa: CASSSGTSGYEQYF
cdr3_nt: TGTGCCAGCAGTTCCGGGACTAGCGGCTACGAGCAGTACTTC

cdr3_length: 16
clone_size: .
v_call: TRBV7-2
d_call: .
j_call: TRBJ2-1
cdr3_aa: CASSLGGQRRGLGQFF
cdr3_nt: TGTGCCAGCAGCTTAGGAGGCCAGCGTCGGGGGCTGGGGCAGTTCTTC

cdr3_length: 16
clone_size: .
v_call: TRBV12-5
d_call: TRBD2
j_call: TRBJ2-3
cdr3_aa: CASGLGLAGDTDTQYF
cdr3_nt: TGTGCTAGTGGTTTGGGGCTAGCGGGAGACACAGATACGCAGTATTTT

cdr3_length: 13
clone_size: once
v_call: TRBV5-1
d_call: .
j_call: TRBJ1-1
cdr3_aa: CASSFWENTEAFF
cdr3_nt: TGCGCCAGCAGCTTCTGGGAGAACACTGAAGCTTTCTTT

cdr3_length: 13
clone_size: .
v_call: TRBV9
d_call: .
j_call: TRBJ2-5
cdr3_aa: CASSALGQETQYF
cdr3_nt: TGTGCCAGCAGCGCCCTGGGACAAGAGACCCAGTACTTC

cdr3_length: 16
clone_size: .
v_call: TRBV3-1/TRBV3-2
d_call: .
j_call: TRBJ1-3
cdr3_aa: CASSPRTALSGNTIYF
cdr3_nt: TGTGCCAGCAGCCCTCGGACAGCGCTCTCTGGAAACACCATATATTTT

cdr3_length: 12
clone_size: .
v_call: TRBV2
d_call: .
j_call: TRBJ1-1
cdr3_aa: CASSWTNTEAFF
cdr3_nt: TGTGCCAGCAGTTGGACGAACACTGAAGCTTTCTTT

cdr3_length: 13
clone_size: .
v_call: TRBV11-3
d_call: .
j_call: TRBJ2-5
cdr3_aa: CASSLGPQETQYF
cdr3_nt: TGTGCCAGCAGCTTAGGTCCCCAAGAGACCCAGTACTTC

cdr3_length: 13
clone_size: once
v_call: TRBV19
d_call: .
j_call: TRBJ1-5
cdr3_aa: CASSIRRNQPQHF
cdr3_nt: TGTGCCAGTAGTATTCGCCGCAATCAGCCCCAGCATTTT

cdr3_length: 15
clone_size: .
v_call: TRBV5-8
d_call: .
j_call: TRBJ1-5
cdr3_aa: CASSLGRTENQPQHF
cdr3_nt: TGTGCCAGCAGCTTAGGAAGGACAGAAAATCAGCCCCAGCATTTT

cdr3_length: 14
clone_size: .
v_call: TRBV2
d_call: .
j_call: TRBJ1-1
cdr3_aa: CASSGGHKNTEAFF
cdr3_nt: TGTGCCAGCAGTGGGGGACACAAGAACACTGAAGCTTTCTTT

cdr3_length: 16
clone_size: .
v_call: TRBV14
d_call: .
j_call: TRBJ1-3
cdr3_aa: CASSPRTASSGNTIYF
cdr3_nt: TGTGCCAGCAGCCCGCGGACGGCTTCTTCTGGAAACACCATATATTTT

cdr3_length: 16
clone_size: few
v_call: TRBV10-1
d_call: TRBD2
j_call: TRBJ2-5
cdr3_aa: CASSSGTSGRGETQYF
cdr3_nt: TGCGCCAGCAGCTCCGGGACTAGCGGGAGGGGAGAGACCCAGTACTTC

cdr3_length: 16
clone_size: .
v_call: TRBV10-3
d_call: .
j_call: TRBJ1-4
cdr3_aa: CAISESSGNVREKLFF
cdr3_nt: TGTGCCATCAGTGAGTCCTCAGGGAATGTAAGGGAAAAACTGTTTTTT

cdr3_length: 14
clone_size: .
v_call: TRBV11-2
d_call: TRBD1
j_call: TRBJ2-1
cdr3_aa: CASSLAGTDNEQFF
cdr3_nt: TGTGCCAGCAGCTTAGCCGGGACAGACAATGAGCAGTTCTTC

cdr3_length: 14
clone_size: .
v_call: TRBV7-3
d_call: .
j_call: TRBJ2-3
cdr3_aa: CASSPGHHTDTQYF
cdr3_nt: TGTGCCAGCAGCCCGGGACATCACACAGATACGCAGTATTTT

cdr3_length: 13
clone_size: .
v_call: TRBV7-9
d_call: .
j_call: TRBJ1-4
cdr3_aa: CASSHVFPRKLFF
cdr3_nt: TGTGCCAGCAGCCACGTTTTTCCTCGAAAACTGTTTTTT

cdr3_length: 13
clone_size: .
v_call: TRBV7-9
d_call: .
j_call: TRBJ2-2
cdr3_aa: CASSFFGTGELFF
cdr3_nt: TGTGCCAGCAGCTTCTTCGGTACCGGGGAGCTGTTTTTT

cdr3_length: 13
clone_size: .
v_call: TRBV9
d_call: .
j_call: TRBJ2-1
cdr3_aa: CASSVDVGSEQFF
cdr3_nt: TGTGCCAGCAGCGTAGATGTCGGTAGTGAGCAGTTCTTC

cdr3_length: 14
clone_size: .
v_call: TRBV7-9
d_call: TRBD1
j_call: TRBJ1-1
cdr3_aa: CASRQGQGHTEAFF
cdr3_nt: TGTGCCAGCAGACAAGGACAGGGTCACACTGAAGCTTTCTTT

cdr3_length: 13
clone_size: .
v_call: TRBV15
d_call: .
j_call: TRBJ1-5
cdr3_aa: CATSRDQGQPQHF
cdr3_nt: TGTGCCACCAGCAGAGATCAGGGGCAGCCCCAGCATTTT

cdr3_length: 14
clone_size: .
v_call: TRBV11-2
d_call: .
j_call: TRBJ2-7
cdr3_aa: CASSLAGPFYEQYF
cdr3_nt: TGTGCCAGCAGCTTAGCCGGACCCTTCTACGAGCAGTACTTC

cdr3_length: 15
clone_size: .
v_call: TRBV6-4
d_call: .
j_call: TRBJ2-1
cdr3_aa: CASSEGEGGSNEQFF
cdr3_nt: TGTGCCAGCAGTGAGGGAGAGGGGGGTTCTAATGAGCAGTTCTTC

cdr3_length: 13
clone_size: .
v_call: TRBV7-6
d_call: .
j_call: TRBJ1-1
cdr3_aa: CASSPMRDTEAFF
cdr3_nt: TGTGCCAGCAGCCCCATGAGGGACACTGAAGCTTTCTTT

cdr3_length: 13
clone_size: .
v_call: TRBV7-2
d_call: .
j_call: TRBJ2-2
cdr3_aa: CASSKNFPGELFF
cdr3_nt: TGTGCCAGCAGCAAAAACTTTCCCGGGGAGCTGTTTTTT

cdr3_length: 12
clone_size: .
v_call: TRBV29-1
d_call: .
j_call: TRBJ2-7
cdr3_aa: CSVVLDSYEQYF
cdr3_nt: TGCAGCGTTGTGCTAGACTCCTACGAGCAGTACTTC

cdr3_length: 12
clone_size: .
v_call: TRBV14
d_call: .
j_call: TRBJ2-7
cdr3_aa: CASSHRTYEQYF
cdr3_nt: TGTGCCAGCAGCCACAGAACCTACGAGCAGTACTTC

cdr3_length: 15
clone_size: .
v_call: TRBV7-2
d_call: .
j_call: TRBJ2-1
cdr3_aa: CATSIIGGVYNEQFF
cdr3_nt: TGTGCCACCAGCATCATAGGGGGGGTTTACAATGAGCAGTTCTTC

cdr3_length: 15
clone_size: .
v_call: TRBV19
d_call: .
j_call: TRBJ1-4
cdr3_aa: CASSEGVATNEKLFF
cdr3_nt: TGTGCCAGTAGTGAAGGGGTTGCAACTAATGAAAAACTGTTTTTT

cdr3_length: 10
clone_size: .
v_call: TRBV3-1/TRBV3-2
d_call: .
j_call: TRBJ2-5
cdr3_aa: CASSQETQYF
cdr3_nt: TGTGCCAGCAGCCAAGAGACCCAGTACTTC

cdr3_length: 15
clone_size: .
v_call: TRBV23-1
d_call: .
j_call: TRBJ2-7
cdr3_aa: CASSQGMGGCYEQYF
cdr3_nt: TGCGCCAGCAGTCAAGGCATGGGGGGCTGCTACGAGCAGTACTTC

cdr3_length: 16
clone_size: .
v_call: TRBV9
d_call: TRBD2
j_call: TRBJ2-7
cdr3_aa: CASSAGLAGFFGEQYF
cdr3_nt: TGTGCCAGCAGCGCCGGACTAGCGGGGTTTTTTGGGGAGCAGTACTTC

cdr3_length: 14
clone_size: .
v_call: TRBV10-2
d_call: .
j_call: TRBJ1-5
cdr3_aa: CASGREIGNQPQHF
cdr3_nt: TGCGCCAGCGGGCGGGAAATCGGTAATCAGCCCCAGCATTTT

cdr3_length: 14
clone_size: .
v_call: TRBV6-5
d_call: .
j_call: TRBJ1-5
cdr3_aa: CASSLQGSDQPQHF
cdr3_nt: TGTGCCAGCAGTCTACAGGGCTCTGATCAGCCCCAGCATTTT

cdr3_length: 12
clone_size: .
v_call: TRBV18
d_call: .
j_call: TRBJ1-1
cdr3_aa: CASSPSNTEAFF
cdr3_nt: TGTGCCAGCTCACCTTCGAACACTGAAGCTTTCTTT